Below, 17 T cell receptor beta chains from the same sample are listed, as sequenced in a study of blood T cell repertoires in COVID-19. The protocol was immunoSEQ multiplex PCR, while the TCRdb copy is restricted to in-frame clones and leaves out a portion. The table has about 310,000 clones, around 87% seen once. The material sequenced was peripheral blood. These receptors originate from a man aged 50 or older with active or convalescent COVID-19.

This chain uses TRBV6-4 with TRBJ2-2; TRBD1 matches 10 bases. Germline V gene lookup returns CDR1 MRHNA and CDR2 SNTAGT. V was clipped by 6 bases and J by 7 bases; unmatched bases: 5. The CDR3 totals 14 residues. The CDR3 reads CASSQTGGIGELFF. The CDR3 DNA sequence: TGTGCCAGCAGCCAGACAGGGGGCATCGGGGAGCTGTTTTTT.

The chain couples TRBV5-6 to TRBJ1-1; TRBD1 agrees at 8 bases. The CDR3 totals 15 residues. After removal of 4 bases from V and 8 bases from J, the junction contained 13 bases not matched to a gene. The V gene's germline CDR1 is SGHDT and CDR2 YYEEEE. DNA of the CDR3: TGTGCCAGCAGCGCCGGACAGGGTGGTTTTAGAGAAGCTTTCTTT. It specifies CASSAGQGGFREAFF.

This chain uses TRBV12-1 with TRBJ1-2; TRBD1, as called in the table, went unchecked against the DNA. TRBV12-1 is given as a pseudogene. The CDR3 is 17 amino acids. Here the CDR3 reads CASSGARTGAVNYGYTF. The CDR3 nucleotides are TGTGCCAGCAGCGGGGCGAGGACAGGGGCTGTTAACTATGGCTACACCTTC.

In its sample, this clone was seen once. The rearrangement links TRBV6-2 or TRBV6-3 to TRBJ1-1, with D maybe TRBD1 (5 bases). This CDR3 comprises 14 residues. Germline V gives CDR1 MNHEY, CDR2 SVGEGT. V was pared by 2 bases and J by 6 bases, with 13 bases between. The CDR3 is CASSYRRGPPEAFF. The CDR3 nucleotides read TGTGCCAGCAGTTACAGGAGGGGCCCGCCTGAAGCTTTCTTT.

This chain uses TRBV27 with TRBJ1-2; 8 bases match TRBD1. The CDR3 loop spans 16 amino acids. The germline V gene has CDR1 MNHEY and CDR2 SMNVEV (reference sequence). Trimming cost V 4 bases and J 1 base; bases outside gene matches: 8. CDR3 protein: CASSYTTGEGNYGYTF. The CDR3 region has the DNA TGTGCCAGCAGTTATACGACAGGGGAGGGTAACTATGGCTACACCTTC.

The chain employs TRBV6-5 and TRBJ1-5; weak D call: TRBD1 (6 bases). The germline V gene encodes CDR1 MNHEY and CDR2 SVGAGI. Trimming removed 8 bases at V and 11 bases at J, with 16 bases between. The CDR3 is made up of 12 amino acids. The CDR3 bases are TGTGCCAGCCTGGGGGGGGCTGGGACCCAGCATTTT. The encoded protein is CASLGGAGTQHF.

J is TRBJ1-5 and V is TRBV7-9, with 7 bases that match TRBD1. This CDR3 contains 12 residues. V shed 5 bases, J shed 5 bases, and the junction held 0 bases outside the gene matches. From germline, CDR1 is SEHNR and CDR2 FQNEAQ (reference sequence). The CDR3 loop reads CASSTGDQPQHF. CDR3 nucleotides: TGTGCCAGCAGCACAGGGGATCAGCCCCAGCATTTT. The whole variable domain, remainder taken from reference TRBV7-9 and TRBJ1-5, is DTGVSQNPRHKITKRGQNVTFRCDPISEHNRLYWYRQTLGQGPEFLTYFQNEAQLEKSRLLSDRFSAERPKGSFSTLEIQRTEQGDSAMYLCASSTGDQPQHFGDGTRLSIL.

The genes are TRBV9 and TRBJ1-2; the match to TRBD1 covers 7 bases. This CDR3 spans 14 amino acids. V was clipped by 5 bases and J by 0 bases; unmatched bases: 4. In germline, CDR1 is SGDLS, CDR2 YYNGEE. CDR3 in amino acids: CASRRQGANYGYTF. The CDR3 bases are TGTGCCAGCAGGAGACAGGGAGCTAACTATGGCTACACCTTC.

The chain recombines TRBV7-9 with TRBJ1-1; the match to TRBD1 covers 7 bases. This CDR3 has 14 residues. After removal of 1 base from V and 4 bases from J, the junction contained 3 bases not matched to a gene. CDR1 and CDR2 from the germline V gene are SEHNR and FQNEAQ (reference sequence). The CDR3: CASSLGQGVTEAFF. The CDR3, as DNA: TGTGCCAGCAGCTTAGGACAGGGTGTCACTGAAGCTTTCTTT.

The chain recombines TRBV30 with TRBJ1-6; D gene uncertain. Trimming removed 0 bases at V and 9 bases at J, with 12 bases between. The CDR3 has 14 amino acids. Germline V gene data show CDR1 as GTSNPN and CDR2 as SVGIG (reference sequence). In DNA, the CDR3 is TGTGCCTGGAGTGTACTTTTGGAGGGTTCACCCCTCCACTTT. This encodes CAWSVLLEGSPLHF.

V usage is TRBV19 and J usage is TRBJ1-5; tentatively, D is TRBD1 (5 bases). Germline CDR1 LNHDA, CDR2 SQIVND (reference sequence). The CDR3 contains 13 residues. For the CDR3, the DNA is TGTGCAATGGACATGAGAGTTAATCAGCCCCAGCATTTT. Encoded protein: CAMDMRVNQPQHF.

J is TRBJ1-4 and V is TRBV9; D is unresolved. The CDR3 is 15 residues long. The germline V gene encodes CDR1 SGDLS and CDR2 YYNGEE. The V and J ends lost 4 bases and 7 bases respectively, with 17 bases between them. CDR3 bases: TGTGCCAGCAGCCCAGCCGGGTTACGGGGTGAAAAACTGTTTTTT. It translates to CASSPAGLRGEKLFF.

In nucleotides, the CDR3 is TGTGCCATCAGTGAGTCGGGCCAAGATAATTCACCCCTCCACTTT. It codes for CAISESGQDNSPLHF. This chain joins TRBV10-3 and TRBJ1-6; D gene ambiguous. V lost 0 bases and J lost 5, with 8 bases in between. Germline CDR1 is ENHRY and CDR2 is SYGVKD. The CDR3 is made up of 15 amino acids.

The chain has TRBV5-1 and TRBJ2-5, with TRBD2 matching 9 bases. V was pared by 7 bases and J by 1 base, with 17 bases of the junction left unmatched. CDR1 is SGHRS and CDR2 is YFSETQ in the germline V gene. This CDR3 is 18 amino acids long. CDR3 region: CASSFPSRASGTQETQYF. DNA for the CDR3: TGCGCCAGCTCCTTCCCATCTAGGGCTAGCGGGACCCAAGAGACCCAGTACTTC.

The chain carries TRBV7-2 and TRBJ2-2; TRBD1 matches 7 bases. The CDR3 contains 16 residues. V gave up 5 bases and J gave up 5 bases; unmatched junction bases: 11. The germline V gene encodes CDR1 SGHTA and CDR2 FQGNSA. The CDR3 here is CASSVGQDPLTGELFF. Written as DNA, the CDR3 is TGTGCCAGCAGCGTCGGACAGGACCCTCTGACCGGGGAGCTGTTTTTT.

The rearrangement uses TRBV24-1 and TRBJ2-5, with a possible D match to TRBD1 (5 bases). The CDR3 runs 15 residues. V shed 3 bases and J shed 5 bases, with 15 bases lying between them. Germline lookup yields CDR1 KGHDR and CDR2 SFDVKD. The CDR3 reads CATSDPRLGRETQYF. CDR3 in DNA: TGTGCCACCAGTGATCCACGCTTGGGGCGTGAGACCCAGTACTTC.

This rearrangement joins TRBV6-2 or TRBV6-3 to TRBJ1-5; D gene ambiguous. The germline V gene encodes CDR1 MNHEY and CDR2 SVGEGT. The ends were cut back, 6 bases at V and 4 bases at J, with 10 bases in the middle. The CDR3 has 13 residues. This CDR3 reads CASSDRLNQPQHF. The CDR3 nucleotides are TGTGCCAGCAGCGACCGACTTAATCAGCCCCAGCATTTT.